The present T cell receptor beta chain was sequenced within a study of cytomegalovirus exposure and HLA in healthy donors (dated by TCRdb to the late 2010s). Study-level background: An earlier analysis of about 530 of the donors reported 276 Gb of sequence data and around 100 million unique TCR beta sequences obtained from roughly 170 million T cells. Around 320 gigabases of sequencing data and approximately 80 million unique TCR sequences were included in an early release covering several hundred HLA-typed donors. In a later genetic analysis, genome-wide SNP genotypes for 398 of the 666 donors were used, and that subset was treated as a discovery cohort. An earlier analysis of 587 of the donors applied high-throughput TCR beta sequencing to assess whether each TCR beta V gene segment acted as functional or pseudogenic. Besides the first cohort of about 730 subjects, a separate validation cohort made up of over a hundred different subjects was used. All discovery cohort repertoires had been generated on a single sequencing platform. Donor age, sex, ethnicity and CMV serostatus were compiled together with the repertoire data. A few DR-DQ haplotypes were handled as single units for association and clustering because linkage in the cohort was strong. The study used immunosequencing to profile the T cell repertoires of approximately 650 subjects and linked those repertoires to cytomegalovirus serostatus. The number of donors typed differed by locus, with roughly 620-630 for A, B, C, DRB1 and DQB1, more than 500 for DQA1, over 600 for DPA1, and approximately 470 for DPB1. Across some 400 genotyped donors of the cohort, an average of about 200,000 unique TCR beta nucleotide sequences per donor were sequenced, and about a sixth of those sequences were non-productive. HLA typing included class I and class II loci at four-digit resolution. The later analysis used no new phenotypic data to find candidate immune exposures, relying instead on TCR beta sequences and their occurrence across donors. The aim of the study was to test whether cataloging public T cell receptors could identify signatures of past pathogen exposure. The study combined high-throughput TCR immunosequencing, statistical association of individual TCRs with disease status, and machine learning to predict cytomegalovirus infection status. A later analysis re-analyzed previously published TCR beta repertoires from about 600 donors and added high-resolution HLA genotyping to study TCR occurrence patterns. The genetic ancestry cluster associated with self-reported Caucasian donors included roughly 84% of the roughly 400 genotyped donors. Summary of the overall study and its limitations: The study listed approximately 150 TCR beta chains as associated with cytomegalovirus. The cohort was sequenced for TCR beta chains only, and without alpha or paired-chain data the features that could be detected were limited. In vitro tests confirmed that a few of the cytomegalovirus-associated TCR beta chains recognize cytomegalovirus antigens. In a later analysis, the rate of TCR association differed among HLA loci, with DRB1 alleles having the most associated TCRs and HLA-C alleles having the fewest. Some IMGT-functional V segments, including TRBV6-2 and TRBV6-3, could not be distinguished by the 87-base-pair reads and were therefore excluded. The sequencing pipeline was judged likely to have produced a cluster of highly shared sequence variants as a technical artifact. According to a later analysis, most CMV-associated TCR beta chains appeared to be HLA-restricted, and the HLA associations seemed to be driven largely by CMV exposure. The authors suggested that the approach could potentially be generalized to other disease states and immunological phenotypes. A later analysis associated around 16,000 TCR beta sequences with specific HLA alleles at a false discovery rate of 0.05. The earlier analysis of around 600 of the donors excluded roughly 17 rarely observed V segments, including chromosome 9 orphons, because counts were too low. When HLA alleles, especially DR and DQ, strongly co-occurred, TCR associations were difficult to assign to individual alleles. Most TCR sequences were observed very rarely across donors, whereas some public TCRs were present in many individuals. In both the original and validation cohorts, the classifier was reported to diagnose cytomegalovirus status with high specificity and sensitivity. Linkage disequilibrium might explain the correlated functional status among segregating V segments, but an unknown experimental factor could not be ruled out. Sequencing depth was assumed to be roughly uniform across donors in the presence/absence analyses, though that assumption may not hold. The only immune exposure information available for the cohort was CMV serostatus. An association between a missense DCLRE1C variant and V-gene and J-gene trimming of TCR beta chains was found in a later genetic analysis and replicated in an independent cohort. Compared with the approximately 700-donor mean, donors in an Asian-associated ancestry cluster had fewer N-insertions in productive TCRs, according to a later genetic analysis. A further reported finding was that TCR beta sequences accurately predicted the HLA-A and HLA-B alleles for most subjects in the first cohort. In a later analysis, several top co-occurrence clusters were reported to appear linked to parvovirus B19, influenza, CMV and Epstein-Barr virus. Because some donors lacked HLA typing at each locus, the association tests relied only on the typed subset. Compared with equally common non-associated chains, HLA-associated TCR beta chains in a later analysis were more clonally expanded and had lower generation probabilities. In an earlier analysis of approximately 590 of the donors, most TCR beta V segments appeared in productive rearrangements about 87% or about 30% of the time, broadly matching IMGT annotations.

The cohort comprised 550 to 700 healthy bone marrow donors. At the time of sampling, every cohort member was nominally healthy, though immune exposures that went unrecorded were likely present. The donor was CMV seronegative and belonged to the group of 380 or so seronegative cohort members. A peripheral blood sample was provided by each donor, and peripheral blood mononuclear cells were used for TCR beta sequencing. The Qiagen DNeasy Blood Extraction Kit was used to extract genomic DNA from the blood cell samples. Library prep was done by the immunoSEQ multiplex PCR assay. A mixture of 60 forward primers for TCR Vbeta segments and 13 reverse primers for TCR Jbeta segments was used in the multiplex PCR. A multiplex PCR assay on genomic DNA amplified the CDR3 region of rearranged TCR beta genes. The amplified TCR beta libraries were sequenced on the Illumina HiSeq System as 87-base-pair reads. The published analysis was carried out like this. A later analysis counted tens of millions of unique TCR beta chains across the 550 to 750 repertoires, and roughly 11 million of these chains were shared by at least two donors. Raw reads were error-corrected and collapsed into unique sequences by a nearest-neighbor algorithm in which closely related sequences were merged to remove PCR and sequencing errors. V, D and J gene segments were assigned by aligning CDR3 sequences to IMGT reference sequences. For a sequence to be retained, a match of at least six nucleotides to both a V gene segment and a J gene segment was required. A rearrangement was called productive if the CDR3 had no stop codons and remained in frame with V and J, and every other rearrangement was called non-productive. CDR3 was defined according to IMGT convention as the region running from the second conserved V-encoded cysteine to the conserved J-encoded phenylalanine. In an earlier analysis of 500 to 650 of the donors, sequences lacking an unambiguous match to a single V gene segment were excluded. An earlier analysis of a few hundred of the donors called V segments functional above 56.7% productive rearrangements and segregating when the between-donor standard deviation exceeded 5%. A statistical classification framework was built for diagnosing cytomegalovirus status from the catalog of TCR beta chain sequences. In a later analysis, V and J genes were assigned by comparing TCR nucleotide sequences against IMGT/GENE-DB human TR gene sequences. Using the TCRdist pipeline, a later analysis assigned CDR3 sequences along with most-parsimonious VDJ recombination scenarios. A later analysis defined each TCR beta chain by its CDR3 amino acid sequence plus V-gene family, and excluded reads lacking a unique V-gene family. To address suspected cross-contamination and a sequencing artifact, a later analysis removed 592 highly shared, low-generation-probability nucleotide sequences. A later analysis calculated a clonal expansion index for each public chain from normalized within-repertoire ranks of inferred template counts. A later analysis computed generation probabilities with a VDJ recombination model fitted to out-of-frame rearrangements, and checked the results against IGoR. In a later analysis, TCR-TCR, TCR-HLA and TCR-CMV co-occurrence was scored with hypergeometric tests, and a repertoire-size bias correction was applied to TCR pairs. False discovery rates were estimated in a later analysis by permuting HLA or CMV assignments 20 times. In a later analysis, co-occurring TCRs were grouped using DBSCAN, and TCRdist sequence similarity was added for clustering within HLA-allele-positive subsets. Repertoires with fewer than 30,000 or more than 120,000 public chains, plus five repertoires with anomalous nucleotide sharing, were excluded from co-occurrence clustering. TCRdb took this table from immuneACCESS and kept in-frame rearrangements with V and J called. Such tables lack part of the clones; where checked against another copy, unresolved V genes explain under half of the gap, and the rest is unexplained. V and J calls plus clone size are reproduced from that table; the DNA served to infer D and trimming. The sample yields fewer than 200,000 clones; 80% to 85% were counted once. Less than 2.5% of the sample lies in the top ten.

Regarding this clone: Its target antigen remains unknown. No base-level quality is on record; no much larger clone is a single base apart.

After removal of 1 base from V and 4 bases from J, the junction retains 6 bases not matched to a gene. Looking up the germline V gene yields CDR1 SGHTA and CDR2 FQGNSA. Including cysteine and phenylalanine, the CDR3 has 15 amino acids. The only DNA kept is the CDR3, 45 bases in frame from the first base. The rearrangement combines TRBV7-2 with TRBJ1-2, with 7 middle bases fitting TRBD1. Specimen: PBMCs. This clonotype was obtained from a male donor in good health and CMV-seronegative. The bases read TGTGCCAGCAGCTTAGGTCCCGGGGACAGCTATGGCTACACCTTC. Translated, this gives CASSLGPGDSYGYTF.